The clone carrying this T cell receptor beta chain was seen more than once but under ten times. Authors' data handling: Amplification of reference gene primers was used by the study to estimate nucleated cell counts. Sequencing used immunoSEQ multiplex PCR; TCRdb keeps in-frame clones, though not all of them. V and J calls and clone size are as listed in that table; D and trimming were resolved from the DNA. Of about 240,000 clones in the sample, approximately 83% were seen once. The source of the sample is a study of blood T cell repertoires in COVID-19. About the research overall: Sources were T cells, B-cell-depleted T cells, or PBMCs; the material itself was cDNA or gDNA.

The specimen sequenced was peripheral blood. This clonotype originated in a woman of 80 years or more with acute or convalescent COVID-19.

This chain's CDR3 is CASSYATVAPQHF. The DNA for the CDR3 is TGTGCCAGCAGCTATGCAACCGTGGCGCCCCAGCATTTT. This sequence joins TRBV5-6 and TRBJ1-5, with unresolved D. The CDR3 consists of 13 residues. Per germline, CDR1 SGHDT and CDR2 YYEEEE. V dropped 3 bases and J dropped 9 bases, with 13 bases sitting between them.